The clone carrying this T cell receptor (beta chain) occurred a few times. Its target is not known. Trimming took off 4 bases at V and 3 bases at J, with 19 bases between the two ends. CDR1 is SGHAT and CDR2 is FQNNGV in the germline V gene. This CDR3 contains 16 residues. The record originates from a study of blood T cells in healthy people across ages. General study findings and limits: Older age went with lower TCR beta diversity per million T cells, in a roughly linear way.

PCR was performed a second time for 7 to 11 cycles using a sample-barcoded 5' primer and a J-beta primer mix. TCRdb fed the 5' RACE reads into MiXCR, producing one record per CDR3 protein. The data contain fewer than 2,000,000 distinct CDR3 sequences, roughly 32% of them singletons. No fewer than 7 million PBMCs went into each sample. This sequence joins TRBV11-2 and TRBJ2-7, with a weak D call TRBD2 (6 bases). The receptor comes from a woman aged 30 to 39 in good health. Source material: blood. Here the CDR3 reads CASSSQFGTGYYEQYF. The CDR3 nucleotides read TGTGCCAGCAGCTCACAGTTTGGGACTGGTTACTACGAGCAGTACTTC. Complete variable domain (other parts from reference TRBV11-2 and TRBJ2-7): EAGVAQSPRYKIIEKRQSVAFWCNPISGHATLYWYQQILGQGPKLLIQFQNNGVVDDSQLPKDRFSAERLKGVDSTLKIQPAKLEDSAVYLCASSSQFGTGYYEQYFGPGTRLTVT.